A single T cell receptor (beta chain) is shown here with its context. What it binds is unknown. The data originate from a study of T cell responses to AZD1222 COVID-19 vaccine. Study-level background: Analysis merged second doses at about 4 or about 12 weeks. The study, taken as a whole, reports: The peak T cell response came first, and repertoires were sampled only after it.

Method: immunoSEQ multiplex PCR; TCRdb's copy keeps in-frame clones and lacks some. Of 100,000 to 150,000 clones in the sample, 88% are singletons; the top ten hold more than 5.5%. This CDR3 contains 16 residues. CDR1 MNHEY and CDR2 SMNVEV come from the germline V gene (reference sequence). V was trimmed by 6 bases and J by 0 bases, leaving 17 bases between them. The gene calls are TRBV27 and TRBJ1-2; TRBD1 might be the D (6 bases). The specimen was peripheral blood, collected on day 0 of AZD1222 vaccination. This receptor was taken from an adult in good health. The CDR3 is CASSKTPGATNYGYTF. CDR3 sequence (DNA): TGTGCCAGCAGCAAGACCCCAGGGGCGACTAACTATGGCTACACCTTC.